One T cell receptor (beta chain) is described in this entry. Antigen specificity is unknown. This CDR3 has 15 amino acids. Looked up from germline, CDR1 is LGHNA and CDR2 is YNFKEQ. V was shortened by 1 base and J by 3 bases, with 12 bases between the two germline ends. These data are taken from a study of T cells in localized non-small cell lung cancer. Study-wide findings and caveats: In the blood, greater T cell density corresponded to longer overall survival.

Produced via immunoSEQ multiplex PCR; TCRdb's table is partial and in-frame only. The sample has tens of thousands of clones, 88% seen once; the top ten hold around 20%. This rearrangement joins TRBV4-2 to TRBJ1-1; D gene uncertain. This sequence originates from a woman aged 35-70 years with stage I squamous cell lung carcinoma. The sample consisted of peripheral blood, taken before any cancer treatment. The CDR3 nucleotides are TGTGCCAGCAGCCAAGCGGCCGGATTATACACTGAAGCTTTCTTT. It translates to CASSQAAGLYTEAFF.